One sample yielded the 10 T cell receptor beta chains listed below, sequenced in a study of response to subunit inactivated influenza vaccine. TCRdb analysed the RT-PCR reads with MiXCR anew, one entry per CDR3 protein. The sample has 500,000 to 650,000 distinct CDR3 sequences, approximately 7.6% seen once. Sequencing used PBMCs from blood, obtained roughly 24 months after vaccination. The receptors stem from a man between 50 and 70 years old who received an inactivated influenza vaccine.

The V and J genes are TRBV3-1 and TRBJ2-7; D perhaps matches TRBD1 (5 bases). Germline values: CDR1 LGHDT, CDR2 YNNKEL (reference sequence). V dropped 3 bases and J dropped 6 bases, with 9 bases sitting between them. CDR3 length: 12 amino acids. The CDR3 coding sequence is TGTGCCAGCAGCCACCTCCAGGGCGAGCAGTACTTC. This sequence encodes CASSHLQGEQYF.

This clonotype was observed many times. The chain has TRBV5-1 and TRBJ1-1, with TRBD1 as a possible D gene (6 bases). V dropped 4 bases and J dropped 3 bases, with 13 bases sitting between them. CDR1 and CDR2 (germline): SGHRS, YFSETQ. The CDR3 consists of 14 residues. The CDR3 sequence: CASSVNRDHTEAFF. The CDR3 DNA is TGCGCCAGCAGCGTAAACAGGGACCACACTGAAGCTTTCTTT.

The chain uses TRBV7-8 and TRBJ2-7; 12 bases are shared with TRBD1. This CDR3 has 16 amino acids. Trimming took 7 bases from V and 3 from J; bases not matched to a gene: 10. Germline V lookup: CDR1 SGHVS, CDR2 FQNEAQ. The chain's CDR3 is CASTLAGTGGFYEQYF. The CDR3 DNA is TGTGCCAGCACCCTAGCCGGGACAGGGGGCTTCTACGAGCAGTACTTC.

This clonotype was counted a few times. The chain employs TRBV20-1 and TRBJ2-3; the D is unclear. The CDR3 covers 15 residues. Germline assignment: CDR1 DFQATT and CDR2 SNEGSKA (reference sequence). The germline V and J ends were trimmed by 2 bases and 1 base, with 13 bases remaining between them. The CDR3 DNA follows: TGCAGTGCTAGAAGGCCGGGCGTCGGCACAGATACGCAGTATTTT. The encoded protein is CSARRPGVGTDTQYF.

This chain connects TRBV14 to TRBJ2-1, with D hard to call. Between the trimmed V and J ends, which lost 4 bases and 5 bases, there was a span of 6 bases. The CDR3 length is 12 residues. Germline loops: CDR1 SGHDN, CDR2 FVKESK. This chain's CDR3 is CASSPHHNEQFF. The DNA for the CDR3 is TGTGCCAGCAGCCCCCACCACAATGAGCAGTTCTTC.

V gene TRBV10-3 combines with J gene TRBJ2-2; D call uncertain. The germline V and J ends were trimmed by 4 bases and 1 base, with 1 base remaining between them. Germline CDR1 is ENHRY and CDR2 is SYGVKD. The CDR3 sequence is 12 residues long. Here the CDR3 DNA reads TGTGCCATCAGTGGGAACACCGGGGAGCTGTTTTTT. It is translated as CAISGNTGELFF.

In its sample, this clonotype was seen a few times. The chain carries TRBV28 and TRBJ2-7, with TRBD2 identical over 8 bases. V lost 5 bases, J lost 2 bases, and 8 bases stayed unmatched. Germline V gene lookup returns CDR1 MDHEN and CDR2 SYDVKM. The length of the CDR3 is 15 residues. In nucleotides, the CDR3 is TGTGCCAGCAGTCCCCTTCCGGGGGGGACCTACGAGCAGTACTTC. Protein: CASSPLPGGTYEQYF.

This clonotype has a count of ten or more. This rearrangement joins TRBV9 to TRBJ1-2; D is possibly TRBD1 (6 bases). CDR3 length: 14 amino acids. Germline assignment: CDR1 SGDLS and CDR2 YYNGEE. Trimming removed 3 bases at V and 7 bases at J, with 16 bases between. The CDR3 nucleotides read TGTGCCAGCAGCGAGGGGACAACGAGACCTGGCTACACCTTC. Translation gives CASSEGTTRPGYTF.

The chain carries TRBV20-1 and TRBJ2-2; 15 bases are a match to TRBD2. The germline CDR1 and CDR2 sequences are DFQATT and SNEGSKA (reference sequence). The CDR3 runs 16 residues. V trimming: 1 base; J trimming: 6 bases; junction bases outside the gene matches: 3. Here the CDR3 reads CSARGTSGGAAGELFF. The DNA for the CDR3 is TGCAGTGCTAGAGGGACTAGCGGGGGGGCGGCCGGGGAGCTGTTTTTT.

V and J are TRBV12-3 or TRBV12-4 and TRBJ2-1; TRBD2 matches at 12 bases. This CDR3 is built from 18 residues. Trimming at V came to 3 bases and at J to 9 bases, leaving 15 bases not matched to a gene. The CDR3 bases are TGTGCCAGCAGTTTGAGGGAAGCGGCTAGCGGGAGGGCGAGTGAGCAGTTCTTC. Amino acid sequence: CASSLREAASGRASEQFF.